The present T cell receptor beta chain was sequenced within a study of T cells in Graves' hyperthyroidism and ophthalmopathy. The overall study: Peripheral blood was collected at initial diagnosis, before any treatment.

What was amplified from RNA transcripts were TCR beta CDR3 regions. Carried out on the TCR CDR3, a first-round RT-PCR used the HTBI primer set. TCRdb analysed the multiplex PCR reads with MiXCR anew, one entry per CDR3 protein. The table shows hundreds of thousands of distinct CDR3 sequences, with approximately 20% occurring only once. Study results and caveats: Ophthalmopathy was identified by the model a median 6.5 months ahead of onset. In blood, most of the thyroid clonotypes expanded above 0.001 were also present.

The germline CDR1 and CDR2 sequences are SGDLS and YYNGEE. V lost 4 bases, J lost 1 base, and 11 bases lay in between. CDR3 length: 14 residues. Note on this clonotype: The antigen is unknown.

Sequencing was carried out using blood. This receptor was obtained from a middle-aged man with Graves' ophthalmopathy. This chain connects TRBV9 to TRBJ1-1; D is uncertain. DNA for the CDR3: TGTGCCAGCAGCTTATTACACTCGAACACTGAAGCTTTCTTT. Encoded protein: CASSLLHSNTEAFF.